The TCR beta chain under discussion was sequenced for a study of T cell repertoires in cytomegalovirus infection. Study as a whole: Public signatures in TCR beta pointed to CMV infection and matching HLA type.

TCRdb called the reads again in MiXCR, with one record for every CDR3 protein. Seen here are approximately 70,000 distinct CDR3 sequences, 20% observed once, and the top ten hold roughly two thirds. The V and J ends lost 2 bases and 6 bases, in that order; junction bases with no gene match: 4. This CDR3 region has 15 residues. Germline values: CDR1 MNHEY, CDR2 SVGAGI. This clonotype was picked up many times. Its target is not known. The study's findings and limits: The ex vivo response was dominated by HLA-C-restricted CMV-specific TCR beta clonotypes.

This receptor was identified in a human donor in good health (CMV status not recorded). Some clones in this sample may be carry-over from other donors' samples. The chain employs TRBV6-5 and TRBJ2-1; 10 bases fit TRBD1. The input for sequencing was CD8+ T cells from cultured PBMCs, taken from culture after CMV antigen stimulation. The CDR3 sequence: CASSYGTGEGNEQFF. In nucleotides, the CDR3 is TGTGCCAGCAGTTACGGGACAGGGGAGGGCAATGAGCAGTTCTTC.